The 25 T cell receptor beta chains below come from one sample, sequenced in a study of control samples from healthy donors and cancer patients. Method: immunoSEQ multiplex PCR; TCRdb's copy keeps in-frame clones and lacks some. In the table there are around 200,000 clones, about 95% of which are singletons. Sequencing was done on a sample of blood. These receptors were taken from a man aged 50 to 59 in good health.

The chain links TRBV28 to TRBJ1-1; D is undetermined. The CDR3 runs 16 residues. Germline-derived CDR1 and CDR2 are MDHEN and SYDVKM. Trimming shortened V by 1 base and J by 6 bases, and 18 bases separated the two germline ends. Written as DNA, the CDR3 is TGTGCCAGCAGTTTATTGGCCATCGGGCAGGAGCCTGAAGCTTTCTTT. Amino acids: CASSLLAIGQEPEAFF.

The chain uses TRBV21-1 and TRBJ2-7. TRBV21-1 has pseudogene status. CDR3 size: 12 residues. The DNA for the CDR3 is TGTGCCAGCATCCGACGGAAGCACGAGCAGTACGTC. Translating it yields CASIRRKHEQYV.

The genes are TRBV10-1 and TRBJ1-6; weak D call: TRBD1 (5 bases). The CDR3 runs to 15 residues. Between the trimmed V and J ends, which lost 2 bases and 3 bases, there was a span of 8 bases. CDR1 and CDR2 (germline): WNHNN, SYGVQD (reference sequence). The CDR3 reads CASSEGTFYNSPLHF. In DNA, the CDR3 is TGCGCCAGCAGTGAGGGGACCTTCTATAATTCACCCCTCCACTTT.

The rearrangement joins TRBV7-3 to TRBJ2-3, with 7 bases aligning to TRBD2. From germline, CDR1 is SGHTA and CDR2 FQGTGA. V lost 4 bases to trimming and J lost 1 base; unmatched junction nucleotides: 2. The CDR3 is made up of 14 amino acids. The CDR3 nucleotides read TGTGCCAGCAGCTCCAGCGGGGGCACAGATACGCAGTATTTT. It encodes CASSSSGGTDTQYF.

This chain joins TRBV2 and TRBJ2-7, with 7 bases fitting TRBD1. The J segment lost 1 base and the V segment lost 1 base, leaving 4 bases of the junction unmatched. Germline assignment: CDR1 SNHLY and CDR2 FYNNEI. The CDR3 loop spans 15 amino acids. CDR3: CASSEGPGGSYEQYF. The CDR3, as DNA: TGTGCCAGCAGTGAAGGGCCAGGGGGATCCTACGAGCAGTACTTC.

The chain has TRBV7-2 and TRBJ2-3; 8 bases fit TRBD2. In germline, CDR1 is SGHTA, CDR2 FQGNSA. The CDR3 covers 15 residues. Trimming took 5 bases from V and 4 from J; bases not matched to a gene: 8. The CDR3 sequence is CASSSGTRNADTQYF. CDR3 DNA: TGTGCCAGCAGCAGCGGGACTAGAAATGCAGATACGCAGTATTTT.

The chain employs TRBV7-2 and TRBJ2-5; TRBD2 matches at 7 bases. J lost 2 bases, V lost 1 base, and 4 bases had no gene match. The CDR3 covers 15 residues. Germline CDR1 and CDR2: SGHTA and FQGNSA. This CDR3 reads CASSLGLAAQETQYF. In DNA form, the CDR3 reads TGTGCCAGCAGCTTAGGTCTAGCGGCTCAAGAGACCCAGTACTTC.

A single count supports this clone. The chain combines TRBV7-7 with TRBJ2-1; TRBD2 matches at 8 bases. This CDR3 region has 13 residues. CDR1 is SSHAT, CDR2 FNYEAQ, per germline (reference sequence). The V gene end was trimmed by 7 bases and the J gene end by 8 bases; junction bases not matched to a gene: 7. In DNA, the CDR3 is TGTGCCAGCACCCCGGGGGGGCGAGATGAGCAGTTCTTC. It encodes CASTPGGRDEQFF.

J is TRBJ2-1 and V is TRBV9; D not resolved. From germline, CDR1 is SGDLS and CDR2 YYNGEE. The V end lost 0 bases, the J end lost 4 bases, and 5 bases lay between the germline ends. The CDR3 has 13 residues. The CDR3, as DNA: TGTGCCAGCAGCGTAGCTGAATACAATGAGCAGTTCTTC. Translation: CASSVAEYNEQFF. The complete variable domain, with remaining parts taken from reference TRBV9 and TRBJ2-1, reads DSGVTQTPKHLITATGQRVTLRCSPRSGDLSVYWYQQSLDQGLQFLIQYYNGEERAKGNILERFSAQQFPDLHSELNLSSLELGDSALYFCASSVAEYNEQFFGPGTRLTVL.

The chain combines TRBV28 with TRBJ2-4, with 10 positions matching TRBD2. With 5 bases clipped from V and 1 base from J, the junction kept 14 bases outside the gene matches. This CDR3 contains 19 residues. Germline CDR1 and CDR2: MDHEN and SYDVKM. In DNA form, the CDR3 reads TGTGCCAGCAGTCCAGAGCGGGGGGGCGCACCTCTGGCCAAAAACATTCAGTACTTC. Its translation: CASSPERGGAPLAKNIQYF. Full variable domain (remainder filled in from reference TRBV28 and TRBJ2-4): DVKVTQSSRYLVKRTGEKVFLECVQDMDHENMFWYRQDPGLGLRLIYFSYDVKMKEKGDIPEGYSVSREKKERFSLILESASTNQTSMYLCASSPERGGAPLAKNIQYFGAGTRLSVL.

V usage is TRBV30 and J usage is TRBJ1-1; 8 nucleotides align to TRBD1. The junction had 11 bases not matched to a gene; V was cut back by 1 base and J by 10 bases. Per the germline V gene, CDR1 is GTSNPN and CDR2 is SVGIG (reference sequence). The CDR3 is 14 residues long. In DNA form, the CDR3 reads TGTGCCTGGAGTGGACACCACCTACAGGGGGTAGCTTTCTTT. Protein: CAWSGHHLQGVAFF.

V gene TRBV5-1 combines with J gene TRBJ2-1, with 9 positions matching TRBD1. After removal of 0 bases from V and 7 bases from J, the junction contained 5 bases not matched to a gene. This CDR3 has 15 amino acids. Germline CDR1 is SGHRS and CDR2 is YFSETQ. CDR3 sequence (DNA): TGCGCCAGCAGCTTGGCCGGGACAGGGTGGAATGAGCAGTTCTTC. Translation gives CASSLAGTGWNEQFF.

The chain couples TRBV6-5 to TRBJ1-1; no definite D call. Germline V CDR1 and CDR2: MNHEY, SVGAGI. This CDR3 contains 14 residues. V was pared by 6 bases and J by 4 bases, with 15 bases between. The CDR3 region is CASSPFSGFTEAFF. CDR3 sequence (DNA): TGTGCCAGCAGCCCCTTCTCCGGATTCACTGAAGCTTTCTTT.

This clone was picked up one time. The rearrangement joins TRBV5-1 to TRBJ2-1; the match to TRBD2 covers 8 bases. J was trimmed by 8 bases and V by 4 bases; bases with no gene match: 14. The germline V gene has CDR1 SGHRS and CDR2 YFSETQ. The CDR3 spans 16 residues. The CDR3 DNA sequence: TGCGCCAGCAGCCGGGCGGGGGGCCGGGATGGGGATGAGCAGTTCTTC. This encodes CASSRAGGRDGDEQFF.

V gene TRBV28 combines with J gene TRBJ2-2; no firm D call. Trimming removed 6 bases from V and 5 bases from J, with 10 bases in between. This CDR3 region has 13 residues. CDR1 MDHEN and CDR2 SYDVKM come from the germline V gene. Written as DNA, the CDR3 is TGTGCCAGCAGCCGTCACCAGACCGGGGAGCTGTTTTTT. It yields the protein CASSRHQTGELFF.

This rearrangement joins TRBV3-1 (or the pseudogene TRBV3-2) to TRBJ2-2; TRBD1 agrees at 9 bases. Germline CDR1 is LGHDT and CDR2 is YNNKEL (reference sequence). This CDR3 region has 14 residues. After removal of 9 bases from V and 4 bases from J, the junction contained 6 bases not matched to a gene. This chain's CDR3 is CASTGTGFTGELFF. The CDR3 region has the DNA TGTGCCAGTACCGGGACAGGGTTCACCGGGGAGCTGTTTTTT.

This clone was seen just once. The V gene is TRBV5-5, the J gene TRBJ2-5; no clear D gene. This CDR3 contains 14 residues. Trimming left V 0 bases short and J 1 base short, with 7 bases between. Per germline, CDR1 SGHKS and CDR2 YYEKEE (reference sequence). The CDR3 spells CASSLAAGQETQYF. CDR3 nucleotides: TGTGCCAGCAGCTTGGCGGCCGGCCAAGAGACCCAGTACTTC. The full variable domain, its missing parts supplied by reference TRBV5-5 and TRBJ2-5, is DAGVTQSPTHLIKTRGQQVTLRCSPISGHKSVSWYQQVLGQGPQFIFQYYEKEERGRGNFPDRFSARQFPNYSSELNVNALLLGDSALYLCASSLAAGQETQYFGPGTRLLVL.

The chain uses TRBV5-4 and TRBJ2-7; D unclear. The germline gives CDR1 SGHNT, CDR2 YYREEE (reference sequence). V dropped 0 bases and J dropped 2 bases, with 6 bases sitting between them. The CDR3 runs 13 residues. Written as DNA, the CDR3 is TGTGCCAGCAGCTTGGGCGTAGCCTACGAGCAGTACTTC. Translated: CASSLGVAYEQYF.

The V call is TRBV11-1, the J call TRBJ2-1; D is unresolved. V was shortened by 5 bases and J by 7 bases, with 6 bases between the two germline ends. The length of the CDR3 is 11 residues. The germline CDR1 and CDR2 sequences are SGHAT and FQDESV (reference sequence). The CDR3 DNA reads TGTGCCAGCAGCCCGGGTAATGAGCAGTTCTTC. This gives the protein CASSPGNEQFF.

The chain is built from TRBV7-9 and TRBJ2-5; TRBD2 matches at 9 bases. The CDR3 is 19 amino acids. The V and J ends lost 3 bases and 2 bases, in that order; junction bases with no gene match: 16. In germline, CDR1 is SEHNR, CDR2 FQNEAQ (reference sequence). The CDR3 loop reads CASSFGVRTSALSQETQYF. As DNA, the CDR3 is TGTGCCAGCAGCTTTGGGGTCCGGACTAGCGCTTTATCGCAAGAGACCCAGTACTTC.

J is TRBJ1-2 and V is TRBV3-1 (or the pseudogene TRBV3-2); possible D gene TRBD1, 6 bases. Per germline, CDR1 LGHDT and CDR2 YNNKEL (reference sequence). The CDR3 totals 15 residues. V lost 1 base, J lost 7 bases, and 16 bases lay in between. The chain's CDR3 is CASSQGQASLSGYTF. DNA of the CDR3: TGTGCCAGCAGCCAAGGACAGGCCTCGTTAAGTGGCTACACCTTC.

The CDR3 bases are TGCGCCAGCAGCCAAGAGATAGGGACTAGCGGGGGGGCCTCCACCGGGGAGCTGTTTTTT. It specifies CASSQEIGTSGGASTGELFF. The chain couples TRBV4-3 to TRBJ2-2, with 16 nucleotides matching TRBD2. This CDR3 has 20 amino acids. The V and J ends lost 0 bases and 4 bases, in that order; junction bases with no gene match: 8. Germline V CDR1 and CDR2: LGHNA, YSLEER.

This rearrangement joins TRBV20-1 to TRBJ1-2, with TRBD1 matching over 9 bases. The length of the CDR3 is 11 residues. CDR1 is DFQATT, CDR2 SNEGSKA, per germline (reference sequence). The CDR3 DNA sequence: TGCAAGGGACAGGGCCGAGATGGCTACACCTTC. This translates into CKGQGRDGYTF.

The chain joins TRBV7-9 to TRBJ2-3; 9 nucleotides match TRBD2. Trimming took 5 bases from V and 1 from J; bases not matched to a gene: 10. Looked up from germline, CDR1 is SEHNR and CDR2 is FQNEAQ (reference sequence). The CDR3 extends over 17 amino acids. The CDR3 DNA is TGTGCCAGCAGCCTGGGACTAGCCCAGCTTGGCACAGATACGCAGTATTTT. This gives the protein CASSLGLAQLGTDTQYF.

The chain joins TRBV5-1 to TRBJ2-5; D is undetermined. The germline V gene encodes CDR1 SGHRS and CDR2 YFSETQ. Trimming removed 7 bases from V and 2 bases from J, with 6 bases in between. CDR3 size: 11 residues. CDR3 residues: CASGYQETQYF. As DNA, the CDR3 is TGCGCCAGCGGATATCAAGAGACCCAGTACTTC.